This T cell receptor beta chain was recovered during a study of blood T cells in healthy people across ages. In its sample, this clonotype was seen a few times. The authors ran a second PCR of 7 to 11 cycles using a sample-barcoded 5' primer and a J-beta primer mix. Via MiXCR, TCRdb re-called the 5' RACE reads, giving one row per CDR3 protein. The sample includes 1.5 million to 2 million distinct CDR3 sequences, roughly two fifths of them seen just once. Trimming shortened V by 6 bases and J by 0 bases, and 15 bases separated the two germline ends. The CDR3 length is 16 residues. CDR1 and CDR2 (germline): MNHEY, SVGAGI.

This TCR was recovered from a human donor in good health. V and J are TRBV6-5 and TRBJ1-3, with D perhaps matching TRBD1 (6 bases). The source material was blood. The chain's CDR3 is CASSRGQFDSGNTIYF. CDR3 coding DNA: TGTGCCAGCAGCCGCGGACAGTTCGACTCTGGAAACACCATATATTTT.